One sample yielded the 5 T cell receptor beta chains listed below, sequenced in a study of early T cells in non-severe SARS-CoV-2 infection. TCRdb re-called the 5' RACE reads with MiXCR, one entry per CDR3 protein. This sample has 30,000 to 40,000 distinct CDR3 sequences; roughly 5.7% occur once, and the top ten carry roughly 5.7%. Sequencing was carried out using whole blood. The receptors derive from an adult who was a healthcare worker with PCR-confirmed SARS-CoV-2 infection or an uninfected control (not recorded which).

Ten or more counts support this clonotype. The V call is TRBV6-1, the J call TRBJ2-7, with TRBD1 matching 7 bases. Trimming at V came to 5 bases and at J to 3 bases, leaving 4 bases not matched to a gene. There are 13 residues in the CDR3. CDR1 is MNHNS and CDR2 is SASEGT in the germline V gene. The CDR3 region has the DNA TGTGCCAGCAGTCCCCGGACAGGCTACGAGCAGTACGTC. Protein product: CASSPRTGYEQYV.

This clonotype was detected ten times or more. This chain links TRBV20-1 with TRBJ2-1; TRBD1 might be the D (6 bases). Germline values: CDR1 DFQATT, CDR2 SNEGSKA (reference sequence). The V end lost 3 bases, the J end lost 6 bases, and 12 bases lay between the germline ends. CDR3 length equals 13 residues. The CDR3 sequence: CSASKNRVNEQFF. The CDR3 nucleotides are TGCAGTGCTAGTAAGAACAGGGTCAATGAGCAGTTCTTC.

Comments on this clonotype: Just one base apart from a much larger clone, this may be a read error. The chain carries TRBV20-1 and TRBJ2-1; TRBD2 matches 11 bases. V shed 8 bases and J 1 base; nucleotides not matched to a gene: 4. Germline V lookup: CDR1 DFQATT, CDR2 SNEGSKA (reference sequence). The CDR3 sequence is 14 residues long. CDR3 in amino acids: CSTRTSGSYNEQFF. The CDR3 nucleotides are TGCAGTACTCGGACTAGCGGGTCCTACAATGAGCAGTTCTTC.

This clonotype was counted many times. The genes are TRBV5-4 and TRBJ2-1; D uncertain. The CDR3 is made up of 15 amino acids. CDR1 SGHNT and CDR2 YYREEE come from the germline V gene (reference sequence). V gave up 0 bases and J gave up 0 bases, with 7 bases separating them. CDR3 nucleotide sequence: TGTGCCAGCAGCTTGGGACTCAGCTCCTACAATGAGCAGTTCTTC. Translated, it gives CASSLGLSSYNEQFF.

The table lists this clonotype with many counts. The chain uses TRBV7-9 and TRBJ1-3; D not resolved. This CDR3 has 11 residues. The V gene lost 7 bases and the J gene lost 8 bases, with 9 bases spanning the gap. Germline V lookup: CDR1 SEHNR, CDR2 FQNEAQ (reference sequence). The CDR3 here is CASNPRDTIYF. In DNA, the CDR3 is TGTGCCAGCAACCCGAGGGACACCATATATTTT.